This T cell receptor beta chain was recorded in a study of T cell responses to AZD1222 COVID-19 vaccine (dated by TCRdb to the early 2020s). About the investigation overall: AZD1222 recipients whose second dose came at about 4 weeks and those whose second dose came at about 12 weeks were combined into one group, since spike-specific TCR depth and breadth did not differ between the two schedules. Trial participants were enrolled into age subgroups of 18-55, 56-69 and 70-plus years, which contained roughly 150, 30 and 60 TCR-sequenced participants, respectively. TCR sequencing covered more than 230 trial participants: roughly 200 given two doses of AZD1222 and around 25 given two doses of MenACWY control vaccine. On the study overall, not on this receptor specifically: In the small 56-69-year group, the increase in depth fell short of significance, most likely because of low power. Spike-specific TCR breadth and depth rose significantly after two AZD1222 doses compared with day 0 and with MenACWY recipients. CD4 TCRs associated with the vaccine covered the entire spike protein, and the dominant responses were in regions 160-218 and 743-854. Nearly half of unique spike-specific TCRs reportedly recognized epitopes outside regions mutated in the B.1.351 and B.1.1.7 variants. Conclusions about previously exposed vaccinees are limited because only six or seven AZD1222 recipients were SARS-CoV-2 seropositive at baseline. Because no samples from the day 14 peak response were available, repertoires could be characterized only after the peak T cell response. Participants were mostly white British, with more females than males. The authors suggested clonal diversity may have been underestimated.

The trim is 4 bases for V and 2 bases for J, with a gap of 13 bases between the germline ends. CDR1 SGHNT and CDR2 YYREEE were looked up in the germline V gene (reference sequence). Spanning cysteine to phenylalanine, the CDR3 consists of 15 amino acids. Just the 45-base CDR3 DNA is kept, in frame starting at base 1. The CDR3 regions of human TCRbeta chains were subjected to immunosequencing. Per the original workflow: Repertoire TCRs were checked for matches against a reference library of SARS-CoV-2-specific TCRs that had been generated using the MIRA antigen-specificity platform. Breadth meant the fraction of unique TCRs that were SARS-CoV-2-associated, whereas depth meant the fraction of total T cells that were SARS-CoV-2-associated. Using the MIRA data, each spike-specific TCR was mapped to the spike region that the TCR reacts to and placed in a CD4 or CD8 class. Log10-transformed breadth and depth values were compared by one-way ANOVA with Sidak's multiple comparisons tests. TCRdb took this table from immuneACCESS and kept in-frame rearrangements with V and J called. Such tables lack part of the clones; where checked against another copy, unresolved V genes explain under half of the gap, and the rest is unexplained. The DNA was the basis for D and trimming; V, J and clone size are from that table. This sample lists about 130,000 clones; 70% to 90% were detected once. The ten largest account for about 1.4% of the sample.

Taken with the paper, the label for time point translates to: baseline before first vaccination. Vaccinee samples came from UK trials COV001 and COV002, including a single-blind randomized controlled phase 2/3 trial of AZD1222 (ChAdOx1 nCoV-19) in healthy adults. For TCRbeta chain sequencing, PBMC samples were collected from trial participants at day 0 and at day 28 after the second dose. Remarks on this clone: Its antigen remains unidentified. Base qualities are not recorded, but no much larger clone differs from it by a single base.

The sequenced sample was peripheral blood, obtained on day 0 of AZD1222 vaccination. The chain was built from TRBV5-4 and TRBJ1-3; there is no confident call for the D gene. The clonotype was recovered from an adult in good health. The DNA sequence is TGTGCCAGCAGCCTTTACGGGATGCCTGGAAACACCATATATTTT. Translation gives CASSLYGMPGNTIYF.